This passage covers 15 T cell receptor beta chains from one sample sequenced in a study of metastatic and nonmetastatic thyroid tumors. TCRdb re-called the PCR reads via MiXCR. The table includes around 17,000 clones, roughly 21% detected once. Treatment of any kind had been given to no patient before thyroid surgery. The sequencing sample was made of adjacent normal tissue. The receptors were sampled from a female donor with papillary thyroid cancer or a benign thyroid nodule (not recorded which). Some clones in this sample may be carry-over from other donors' samples.

This clone is deemed medium-sized. V gene TRBV6-1 combines with J gene TRBJ2-5; 7 positions agree with TRBD2. Per the germline V gene, CDR1 is MNHNS and CDR2 is SASEGT. With V trimmed by 5 bases and J by 2 bases, 8 bases remained unmatched. There are 15 residues in the CDR3. The CDR3 DNA follows: TGTGCCAGCAGTCTCGTAGCGGGTATTCAAGAGACCCAGTACTTC. Its translation is CASSLVAGIQETQYF.

This clone was observed a single time. This is likely a read error, given that the CDR3 carries no conserved phenylalanine or tryptophan at its end. The chain links TRBV3-1 to TRBJ2-7, with D possibly matching TRBD2 (6 bases). The germline CDR1 and CDR2 sequences are LGHDT and YNNKEL (reference sequence). CDR3 length: 13 amino acids. Trimming pared 3 bases from V and 3 bases from J, leaving 9 bases between. The CDR3 DNA sequence: TGTGCCAGCAGCCAGACTAGGGACTACGAGCAGTACCTC. Translated, it gives CASSQTRDYEQYL.

The chain is built from TRBV5-6 and TRBJ2-3; D could derive from TRBD1 or TRBD2 (6 bases each). The CDR3 is 16 amino acids. Per the germline V gene, CDR1 is SGHDT and CDR2 is YYEEEE. With 6 bases removed from V and 1 base from J, the gap between germline ends came to 18 bases. Here the CDR3 reads CASKHPPGGRTDTQYF. DNA of the CDR3: TGTGCCAGCAAACACCCCCCTGGGGGGCGCACAGATACGCAGTATTTT.

This clone is classed as medium-sized. The chain combines TRBV6-1 with TRBJ2-5; TRBD1 agrees at 9 bases. CDR1 is MNHNS, CDR2 SASEGT, per germline. V shed 11 bases and J 3 bases; nucleotides not matched to a gene: 13. The CDR3 has 15 residues. CDR3 DNA sequence: TGTGCCGGGACGAGGACCGGGACAGGGAAAGAGACCCAGTACTTC. Its translation: CAGTRTGTGKETQYF.

This clone showed up many times. The rearrangement joins TRBV5-6 to TRBJ2-1; 11 nucleotides line up with TRBD2. The CDR3 has 15 residues. Germline CDR1 reads SGHDT; CDR2 reads YYEEEE. The J segment lost 11 bases and the V segment lost 0 bases, leaving 7 bases of the junction unmatched. CDR3 nucleotides: TGTGCCAGCAGCTTGGGGGGACTAGCGGAGGAGAAGCAGTTCTTC. Translation gives CASSLGGLAEEKQFF. Together with reference TRBV5-6 and TRBJ2-1, the CDR3 gives the full variable domain: DAGVTQSPTHLIKTRGQQVTLRCSPKSGHDTVSWYQQALGQGPQFIFQYYEEEERQRGNFPDRFSGHQFPNYSSELNVNALLLGDSALYLCASSLGGLAEEKQFFGPGTRLTVL.

Relative to its sample, this clone is medium-sized. This chain's CDR3 is CASSDPGGQGYQPQHF. CDR3 DNA sequence: TGTGCCAGCAGTGATCCGGGGGGACAGGGCTATCAGCCCCAGCATTTT. This sequence joins TRBV6-1 and TRBJ1-5, with 9 bases matching TRBD1. Losses at the gene ends were 3 bases for V and 5 bases for J; bases not matched to a gene: 8. The CDR3 is 16 residues long. Germline V gives CDR1 MNHNS, CDR2 SASEGT.

This clone is labeled as medium-sized. The chain employs TRBV6-1 and TRBJ2-3, with 10 bases fitting TRBD2. J was trimmed by 0 bases and V by 6 bases; bases with no gene match: 6. CDR3 length: 16 amino acids. Germline CDR1 MNHNS, CDR2 SASEGT. In DNA, the CDR3 is TGTGCCAGCAGGCTGACTAGCGGGTTTAGCACAGATACGCAGTATTTT. The encoded protein is CASRLTSGFSTDTQYF.

J is TRBJ2-2 and V is TRBV12-5, with TRBD1 matching over 9 bases. J gave up 8 bases and V 10 bases, and 11 bases lay outside the gene matches. Germline CDR1 LGHNT, CDR2 FRNRAP. This CDR3 has 14 amino acids. CDR3 nucleotide sequence: TGTGCTAATGTTCCGGGACAGGGTAGGGGGGAGCTGTTTTTT. Its protein is CANVPGQGRGELFF.

The chain uses TRBV7-6 and TRBJ2-3; possibly TRBD2 for D (5 bases). The CDR3 spans 15 residues. V was clipped by 1 base and J by 0 bases, with 8 bases between them. Germline V gene lookup returns CDR1 SGHVS and CDR2 FNYEAQ. The CDR3 region is CASSLGLASTDTQYF. In DNA form, the CDR3 reads TGTGCCAGCAGCTTAGGGCTAGCTAGCACAGATACGCAGTATTTT.

The V and J genes are TRBV7-8 and TRBJ2-5; 8 bases line up with TRBD2. CDR3 size: 13 residues. Germline CDR1 is SGHVS and CDR2 is FQNEAQ. The ends lost 3 bases at V and 5 bases at J; junction bases unmatched: 2. The CDR3, as DNA: TGTGCCAGCAGCTTTAGCGGGAACGAGACCCAGTACTTC. This gives the protein CASSFSGNETQYF.

The chain joins TRBV5-6 to TRBJ2-2; D may be TRBD1 (5 bases). The V gene lost 4 bases and the J gene lost 1 base, with 17 bases spanning the gap. The CDR3 is made up of 17 amino acids. Per the germline V gene, CDR1 is SGHDT and CDR2 is YYEEEE. The CDR3, as DNA: TGTGCCAGCAGCGTTCCCACAGGCATGGAGAACACCGGGGAGCTGTTTTTT. Translation gives CASSVPTGMENTGELFF.

This clone was detected many times. The genes are TRBV11-2 and TRBJ2-2; a possible D gene is TRBD2 (6 bases). Trimming took 8 bases from V and 1 from J, leaving 14 bases between them. Germline CDR1 SGHAT, CDR2 FQNNGV. The CDR3 sequence is 15 residues long. The CDR3 spells CASGPGAMNTGELFF. For the CDR3, the DNA is TGTGCCAGCGGGCCGGGAGCCATGAACACCGGGGAGCTGTTTTTT.

This clone was counted many times. The V call is TRBV7-2, the J call TRBJ2-7; D is perhaps TRBD2 (5 bases). The CDR3 is 14 residues long. Germline V gene sequence: CDR1 SGHTA, CDR2 FQGNSA. Trimming took off 7 bases at V and 0 bases at J, with 13 bases between the two ends. Here the CDR3 reads CASTSTRDSYEQYF. In DNA, the CDR3 is TGTGCCAGCACTTCCACTAGGGACTCCTACGAGCAGTACTTC.

This clone was observed many times. The rearrangement uses TRBV9 and TRBJ2-1, with D possibly TRBD1 on 5 matching bases. Trimming took off 3 bases at V and 8 bases at J, with 12 bases between the two ends. Germline lookup yields CDR1 SGDLS and CDR2 YYNGEE. This CDR3 region has 13 residues. CDR3 DNA: TGTGCCAGCAGCGGGGGCGTCCTGGATGAGCAGTTCTTC. It specifies CASSGGVLDEQFF.

The table lists this clone with many counts. The CDR3 here is CASSLAAGTPTDTQYF. The CDR3 DNA is TGTGCCAGCAGCTTAGCAGCCGGGACTCCCACAGATACGCAGTATTTT. The V and J genes are TRBV5-6 and TRBJ2-3; the D gene is possibly TRBD2 (6 bases). Per the germline V gene, CDR1 is SGHDT and CDR2 is YYEEEE. The CDR3 is 16 amino acids. V was clipped by 2 bases and J by 2 bases, with 15 bases between them.